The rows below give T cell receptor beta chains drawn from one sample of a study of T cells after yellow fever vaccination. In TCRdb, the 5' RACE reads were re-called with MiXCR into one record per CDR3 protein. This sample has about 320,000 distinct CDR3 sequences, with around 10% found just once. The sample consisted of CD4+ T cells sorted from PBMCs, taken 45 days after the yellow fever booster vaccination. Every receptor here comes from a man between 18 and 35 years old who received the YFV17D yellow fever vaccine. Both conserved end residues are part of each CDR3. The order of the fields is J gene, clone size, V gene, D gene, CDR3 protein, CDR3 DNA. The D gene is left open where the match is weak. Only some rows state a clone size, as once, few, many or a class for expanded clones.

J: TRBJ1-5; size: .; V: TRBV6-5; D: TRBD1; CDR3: CASRADRDGQPQHF; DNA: TGTGCCAGCAGAGCCGACAGGGACGGTCAGCCCCAGCATTTT
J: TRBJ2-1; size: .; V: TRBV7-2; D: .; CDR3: CASSSGAGRDEQFF; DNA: TGTGCCAGCAGCTCCGGGGCGGGGCGGGATGAGCAGTTCTTC
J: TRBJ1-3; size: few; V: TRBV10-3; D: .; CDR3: CAISESRGSGNTIYF; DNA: TGTGCCATCAGTGAGTCTCGGGGCTCTGGAAACACCATATATTTT
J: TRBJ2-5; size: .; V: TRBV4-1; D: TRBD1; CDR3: CASSFLSRGQGTQYF; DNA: TGCGCCAGCAGCTTTCTCTCCAGGGGGCAGGGGACCCAGTACTTC
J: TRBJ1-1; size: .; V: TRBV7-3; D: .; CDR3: CASSFLANTEAFF; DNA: TGTGCCAGCAGCTTTTTGGCGAACACTGAAGCTTTCTTT
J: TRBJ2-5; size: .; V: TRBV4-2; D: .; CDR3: CASSLFDSLGETQYF; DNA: TGTGCCAGCAGTCTCTTTGACAGTTTAGGGGAGACCCAGTACTTC
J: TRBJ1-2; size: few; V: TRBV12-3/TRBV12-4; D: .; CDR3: CASILNGRDYGYTF; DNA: TGTGCCAGCATCCTAAATGGCAGGGACTATGGCTACACCTTC
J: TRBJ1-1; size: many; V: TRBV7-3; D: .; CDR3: CASSLQANTEAFF; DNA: TGTGCCAGCAGCTTACAGGCGAACACTGAAGCTTTCTTT
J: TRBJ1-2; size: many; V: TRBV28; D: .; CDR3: CASSLSNADGYTF; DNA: TGTGCCAGCAGTTTATCGAATGCGGATGGCTACACCTTC
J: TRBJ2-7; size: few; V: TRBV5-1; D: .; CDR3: CASSLGGASPSYEQYF; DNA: TGCGCCAGCAGCTTGGGGGGGGCCTCACCCTCCTACGAGCAGTACTTC
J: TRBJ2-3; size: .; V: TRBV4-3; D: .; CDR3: CASSQDGVELSRNTQYF; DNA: TGCGCCAGCAGCCAAGATGGCGTGGAGCTTTCGAGGAATACGCAGTATTTT
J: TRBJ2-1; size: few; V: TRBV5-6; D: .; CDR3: CASSLYGQGSYNEQFF; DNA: TGTGCCAGCAGCTTGTACGGTCAGGGGTCCTACAATGAGCAGTTCTTC
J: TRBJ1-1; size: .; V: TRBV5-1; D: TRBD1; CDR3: CASSGGQGGGTEAFF; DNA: TGCGCCAGCAGCGGAGGACAGGGGGGCGGCACTGAAGCTTTCTTT
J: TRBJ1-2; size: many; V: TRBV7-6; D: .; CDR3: CASSSPGGGAYGYTF; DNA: TGTGCCAGCAGCTCTCCCGGTGGGGGGGCCTATGGCTACACCTTC
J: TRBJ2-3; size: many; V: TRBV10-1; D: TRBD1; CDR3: CASSEGQGTDTQYF; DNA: TGCGCCAGCAGTGAGGGACAGGGTACAGATACGCAGTATTTT
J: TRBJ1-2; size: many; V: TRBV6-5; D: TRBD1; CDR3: CASTSPEQGGYGYTF; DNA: TGTGCCAGCACAAGCCCGGAACAGGGGGGGTATGGCTACACCTTC
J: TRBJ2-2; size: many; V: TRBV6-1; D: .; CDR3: CASSERGGFSTGELFF; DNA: TGTGCCAGCAGTGAACGGGGCGGCTTTTCGACCGGGGAGCTGTTTTTT
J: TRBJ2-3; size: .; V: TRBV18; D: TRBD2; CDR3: CASSPRLAGGPDTQYF; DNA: TGTGCCAGCTCACCAAGACTAGCGGGGGGGCCCGATACGCAGTATTTT
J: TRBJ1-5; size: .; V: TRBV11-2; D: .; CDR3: CASSEYPGAGQPQHF; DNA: TGTGCCAGCAGCGAATACCCGGGGGCGGGTCAGCCCCAGCATTTT
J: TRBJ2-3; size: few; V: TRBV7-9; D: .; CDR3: CASSKGGEGDTQYF; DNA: TGTGCCAGCAGCAAAGGGGGGGAAGGAGATACGCAGTATTTT
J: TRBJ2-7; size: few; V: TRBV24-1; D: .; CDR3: CATSDFGSAGETGEQYF; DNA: TGTGCCACCAGTGATTTTGGATCCGCCGGGGAAACGGGAGAGCAGTACTTC
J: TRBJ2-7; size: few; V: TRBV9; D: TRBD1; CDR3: CASSTHGQGAEEQYF; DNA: TGTGCCAGCAGCACTCACGGACAGGGGGCTGAAGAGCAGTACTTC
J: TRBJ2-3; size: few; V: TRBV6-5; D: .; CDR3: CASSAPATDTQYF; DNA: TGTGCCAGCAGTGCCCCTGCTACAGATACGCAGTATTTT
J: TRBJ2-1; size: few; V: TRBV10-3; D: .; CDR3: CAISGPTGNEQFF; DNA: TGTGCCATCAGTGGACCAACAGGTAATGAGCAGTTCTTC
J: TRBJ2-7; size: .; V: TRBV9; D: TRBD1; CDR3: CASSVGGFQGASYEQYF; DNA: TGTGCCAGCAGCGTAGGAGGATTTCAGGGGGCATCCTACGAGCAGTACTTC
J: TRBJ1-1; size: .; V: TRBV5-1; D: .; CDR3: CASSQLPVTIGTEAFF; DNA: TGCGCCAGCAGCCAACTTCCGGTCACCATTGGGACTGAAGCTTTCTTT
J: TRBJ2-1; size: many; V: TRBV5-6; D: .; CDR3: CASSLGGEQFF; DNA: TGTGCCAGCAGCTTGGGAGGAGAGCAGTTCTTC
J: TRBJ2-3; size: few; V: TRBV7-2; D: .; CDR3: CASSRWDTQYF; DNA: TGTGCCAGCAGCCGGTGGGATACGCAGTATTTT
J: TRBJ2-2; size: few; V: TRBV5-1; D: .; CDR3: CASRRLGNTGELFF; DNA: TGCGCCAGCAGAAGGCTGGGGAACACCGGGGAGCTGTTTTTT
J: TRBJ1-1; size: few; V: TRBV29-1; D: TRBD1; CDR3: CSVRDRGDTEAFF; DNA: TGCAGCGTAAGGGACAGGGGGGACACTGAAGCTTTCTTT
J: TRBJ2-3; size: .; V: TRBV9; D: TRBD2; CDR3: CASSAGLAGVIDTQYF; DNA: TGTGCCAGCAGCGCAGGACTAGCGGGGGTTATAGATACGCAGTATTTT
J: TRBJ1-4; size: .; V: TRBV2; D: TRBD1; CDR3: CASSRTGIGEKLFF; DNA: TGTGCCAGCAGTCGGACAGGGATAGGTGAAAAACTGTTTTTT
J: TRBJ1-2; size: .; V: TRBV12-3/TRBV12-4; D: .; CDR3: CASRSQGNGYTF; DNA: TGTGCCAGCAGATCGCAGGGTAATGGCTACACCTTC
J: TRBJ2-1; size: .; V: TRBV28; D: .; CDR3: CASIGFAGGSYNEQFF; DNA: TGTGCCAGCATTGGTTTTGCTGGAGGGTCCTACAATGAGCAGTTCTTC
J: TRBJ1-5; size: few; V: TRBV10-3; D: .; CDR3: CAISEVSNQPQHF; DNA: TGTGCCATCAGTGAAGTCAGCAATCAGCCCCAGCATTTT
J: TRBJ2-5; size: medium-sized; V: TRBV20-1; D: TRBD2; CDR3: CSARGLAGVETQYF; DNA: TGCAGTGCTAGAGGACTAGCGGGGGTAGAGACCCAGTACTTC
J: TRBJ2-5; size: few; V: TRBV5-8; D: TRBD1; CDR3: CASSLIGQGETQYF; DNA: TGTGCCAGCAGCTTGATAGGACAGGGGGAGACCCAGTACTTC
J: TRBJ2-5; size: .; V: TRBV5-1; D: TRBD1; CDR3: CASSLGQGAGLETQYF; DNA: TGCGCCAGCAGCTTGGGACAGGGGGCAGGTCTGGAGACCCAGTACTTC
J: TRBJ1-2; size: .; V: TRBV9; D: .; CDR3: CASSVVAGSGYTF; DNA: TGTGCCAGCAGCGTAGTGGCAGGGAGTGGCTACACCTTC
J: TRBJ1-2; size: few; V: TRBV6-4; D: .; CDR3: CASSASGSYGYTF; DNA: TGTGCCAGCAGTGCCTCAGGGAGCTATGGCTACACCTTC
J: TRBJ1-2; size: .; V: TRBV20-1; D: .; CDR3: CSAREGAGYGYTF; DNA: TGCAGTGCTAGAGAGGGGGCTGGCTATGGCTACACCTTC
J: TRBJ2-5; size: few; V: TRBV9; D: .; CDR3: CASSVAQGTETQYF; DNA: TGTGCCAGCAGCGTAGCGCAGGGTACCGAGACCCAGTACTTC
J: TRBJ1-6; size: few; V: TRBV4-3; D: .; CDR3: CASSRDWSSYNSPLHF; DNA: TGCGCCAGCAGTCGCGACTGGAGCTCCTATAATTCACCCCTCCACTTT
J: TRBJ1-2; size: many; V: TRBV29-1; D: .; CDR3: CSEGTLANYGYTF; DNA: TGCAGCGAAGGGACTCTAGCTAACTATGGCTACACCTTC
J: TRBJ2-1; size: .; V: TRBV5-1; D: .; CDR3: CASNLGGVYNEQFF; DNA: TGCGCCAGCAATCTGGGTGGCGTGTACAATGAGCAGTTCTTC
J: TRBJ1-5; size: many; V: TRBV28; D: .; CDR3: CASSLLGQPQHF; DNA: TGTGCCAGCAGTTTACTCGGTCAGCCCCAGCATTTT
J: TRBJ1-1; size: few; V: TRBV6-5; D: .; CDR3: CASSYRGTYTEAFF; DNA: TGTGCCAGCAGTTACAGGGGCACTTACACTGAAGCTTTCTTT
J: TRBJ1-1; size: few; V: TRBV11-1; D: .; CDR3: CASTERNPGVATEAFF; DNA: TGTGCCAGCACCGAAAGAAACCCAGGGGTGGCCACTGAAGCTTTCTTT
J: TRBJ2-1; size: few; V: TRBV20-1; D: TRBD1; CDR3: CSARQGVDEQFF; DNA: TGCAGTGCCCGACAGGGGGTGGATGAGCAGTTCTTC
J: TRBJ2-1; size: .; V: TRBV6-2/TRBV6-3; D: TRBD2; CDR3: CASSGLAGGAYNEQFF; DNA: TGTGCCAGCAGTGGACTAGCGGGGGGGGCTTACAATGAGCAGTTCTTC
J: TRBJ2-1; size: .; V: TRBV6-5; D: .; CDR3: CASSYRLHNEQFF; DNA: TGTGCCAGCAGTTACCGACTACACAATGAGCAGTTCTTC
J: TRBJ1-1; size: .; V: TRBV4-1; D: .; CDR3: CASSPLDRPPLHKF; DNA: TGCGCCAGCAGCCCTTTGGACAGACCCCCTCTCCACAAATTT
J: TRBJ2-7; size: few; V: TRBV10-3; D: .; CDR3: CAISRTDPGISSYEQYF; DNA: TGTGCCATCAGCCGGACAGATCCAGGGATTAGCTCCTACGAGCAGTACTTC
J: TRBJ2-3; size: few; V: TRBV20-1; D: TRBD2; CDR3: CSAIELAGGPTDTQYF; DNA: TGCAGTGCTATTGAGCTAGCGGGGGGTCCCACAGATACGCAGTATTTT
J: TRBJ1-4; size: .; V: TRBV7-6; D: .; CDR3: CASSGRTPNEKLFF; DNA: TGTGCCAGCAGCGGAAGGACACCAAATGAAAAACTGTTTTTT